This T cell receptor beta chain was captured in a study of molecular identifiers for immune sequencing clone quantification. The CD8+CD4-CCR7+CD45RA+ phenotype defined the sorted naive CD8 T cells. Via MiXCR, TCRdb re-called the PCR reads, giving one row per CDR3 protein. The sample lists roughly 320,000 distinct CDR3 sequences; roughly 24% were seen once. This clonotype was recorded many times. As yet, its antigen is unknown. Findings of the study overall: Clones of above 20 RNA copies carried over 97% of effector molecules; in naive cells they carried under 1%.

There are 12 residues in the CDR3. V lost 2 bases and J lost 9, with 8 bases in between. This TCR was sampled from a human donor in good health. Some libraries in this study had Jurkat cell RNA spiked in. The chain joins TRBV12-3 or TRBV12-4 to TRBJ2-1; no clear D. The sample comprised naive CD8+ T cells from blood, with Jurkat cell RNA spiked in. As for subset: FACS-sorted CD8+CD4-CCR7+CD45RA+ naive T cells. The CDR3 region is CASSLSRTEQFF. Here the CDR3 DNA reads TGTGCCAGCAGTTTAAGTCGGACTGAGCAGTTCTTC.